This TCR beta chain was found in a study of blood T cells in healthy people across ages. Trimming cost V 4 bases and J 1 base, with 13 bases left between them. From germline, CDR1 is LGHNA and CDR2 YSLEER. The CDR3 extends over 15 amino acids. Next came a second PCR, run for about 6 to 11 cycles, which used a sample-barcoded 5' primer along with a J-beta primer mix. TCRdb reprocessed the 5' RACE reads with MiXCR, giving one entry per CDR3 protein. The sample yields about 1 million distinct CDR3 sequences, approximately 25% seen once. These same data were also listed under a study on T cells of mothers and their children.

The sequence came from a girl aged 2-10 years in good health. The sample consisted of blood. The V gene is TRBV4-3, the J gene TRBJ2-5; TRBD2 is a possible D gene (7 bases). CDR3 coding DNA: TGCGCCAGCAGCCCCCGACGGGGGGCCCAAGAGACCCAGTACTTC. Its translation: CASSPRRGAQETQYF.